A selection of T cell receptor beta chains follows, all from one sample in a study of identical twins. One entry per CDR3 protein results from TCRdb running MiXCR on the 5' RACE reads. This sample has around 290,000 distinct CDR3 sequences, with 8% to 9.5% found just once. A further study also used this sample, focusing on yellow fever vaccine responses in identical twins.

Sequences were obtained from CD8+ T cells sorted from blood. Source of these receptors: a woman aged 18-29 years in good health. CDR3s include the opening cysteine and the closing phenylalanine or tryptophan. Fields, in order: clone size, CDR3 length, J gene, V gene, D gene, CDR3 DNA, CDR3 protein. D genes are given only for firm matches. For some rows the clone size is stated as once, few or many, or as a class when expanded; others skip it.

>-|13|TRBJ1-1|TRBV20-1|TRBD1
TGCAGTGCTAGAGCAGGGGGGGACACTGAAGCTTTCTTT
CSARAGGDTEAFF
>-|14|TRBJ2-7|TRBV10-2|-
TGCGCCAGCAGTGAGTCAGGACCGAGCTACGAGCAGTACTTC
CASSESGPSYEQYF
>few|15|TRBJ2-1|TRBV7-6|-
TGTGCCAGCAGCTCCGGGGGGCCCTCCTACAATGAGCAGTTCTTC
CASSSGGPSYNEQFF
>few|14|TRBJ1-5|TRBV12-3/TRBV12-4|TRBD1
TGTGCCAGCAGCCCGACAGGGATCCATCAGCCCCAGCATTTT
CASSPTGIHQPQHF
>-|15|TRBJ1-3|TRBV4-2|-
TGTGCCAGCAGCCAAGGTGTACAGCCGACATACACCATATATTTT
CASSQGVQPTYTIYF
>many|12|TRBJ2-7|TRBV29-1|-
TGCAGCGTTGAAAAGTCCCCCTACGAGCAGTACTTC
CSVEKSPYEQYF
>many|14|TRBJ2-1|TRBV6-4|TRBD1
TGTGCCAGCGCGAGGGGACAGGACAGCGATGAGCAGTTCTTC
CASARGQDSDEQFF
>-|15|TRBJ2-7|TRBV4-3|TRBD2
TGCGCCAGCAGCCAAGATACCGGACTAGTCTACGAGCAGTACTTC
CASSQDTGLVYEQYF
>-|14|TRBJ2-7|TRBV30|-
TGTGCCTGGAGTGTTTTGGACAGTGCCTACGAGCAGTACTTC
CAWSVLDSAYEQYF
>many|15|TRBJ2-1|TRBV6-1|TRBD2
TGTGCCAGCAGCTCCTTAGCGGGAGGGTACAATGAGCAGTTCTTC
CASSSLAGGYNEQFF
>few|17|TRBJ2-7|TRBV3-1|TRBD2
TGTGCCAGCAGCCAAGCGGTCGGACTAGCGGTGGCCTACGAGCAGTACTTC
CASSQAVGLAVAYEQYF
>-|14|TRBJ1-5|TRBV12-3/TRBV12-4|-
TGTGCCAGCAGTTTAATGGGGGAAAATCAGCCCCAGCATTTT
CASSLMGENQPQHF
>-|15|TRBJ1-1|TRBV4-3|-
TGCGCCAGCAGCCAAGATCGGGCGGAGAACACTGAAGCTTTCTTT
CASSQDRAENTEAFF
>few|15|TRBJ2-1|TRBV7-2|-
TGTGCCAGCAGCATTCATCCGGGACTTTACAATGAGCAGTTCTTC
CASSIHPGLYNEQFF
>-|16|TRBJ2-7|TRBV4-3|TRBD1
TGCGCCAGCAGCCAGGACCGGGACAGGGTCTCCTACGAGCAGTACTTC
CASSQDRDRVSYEQYF
>-|14|TRBJ2-1|TRBV3-1|TRBD1
TGTGCCAGCAGCCAAAGGACAGGGCCGGCTGAGCAGTTCTTC
CASSQRTGPAEQFF
>few|14|TRBJ2-1|TRBV6-5|-
TGTGCCAGCAGTTTAACTGCTACCTACAATGAGCAGTTCTTC
CASSLTATYNEQFF
>-|16|TRBJ2-3|TRBV14|TRBD2
TGTGCCAGCAGCCAAGATTTGGCTAGCGGGAGCGGTACGCAGTATTTT
CASSQDLASGSGTQYF
>-|15|TRBJ2-1|TRBV29-1|TRBD2
TGCAGCACCCATACCCAGCGGGAGACTTACAATGAGCAGTTCTTC
CSTHTQRETYNEQFF
>few|21|TRBJ2-1|TRBV27|TRBD2
TGTGCCAGCAGTTTGCAAGAGTTGGGACTAGCGGGAGGGAATTCCTACAATGAGCAGTTCTTC
CASSLQELGLAGGNSYNEQFF
>few|11|TRBJ1-1|TRBV29-1|-
TGCAGCGCGCGAGAAGGGATAGGGGCTTTCTTT
CSAREGIGAFF
>few|16|TRBJ1-5|TRBV4-1|-
TGCGCCAGCAGCCAAGATCATGGGGGAAGCAATCAGCCCCAGCATTTT
CASSQDHGGSNQPQHF
>few|14|TRBJ2-1|TRBV27|-
TGTGCCAGCAGTACGACGGACGGGGCCAATGAGCAGTTCTTC
CASSTTDGANEQFF
>many|13|TRBJ2-3|TRBV3-1|-
TGTGCCAGCAGCCCTAGCGCGGGAGATACGCAGTATTTT
CASSPSAGDTQYF
>many|12|TRBJ1-1|TRBV12-3/TRBV12-4|-
TGTGCCAGCAGGGGGTGGGACACTGAAGCTTTCTTT
CASRGWDTEAFF
>many|13|TRBJ2-1|TRBV5-6|-
TGTGCCAGCAGCTTTGGGAGCGGCAATGAGCAGTTCTTC
CASSFGSGNEQFF
>many|13|TRBJ1-2|TRBV29-1|-
TGCAGCGTTGGAGGGGTCGAGTCCTATGGCTACACCTTC
CSVGGVESYGYTF
>-|14|TRBJ1-2|TRBV9|TRBD1
TGTGCCAGCAGCCCCGAGACAGGGAACTATGGCTACACCTTC
CASSPETGNYGYTF
>-|16|TRBJ2-7|TRBV4-1|-
TGCGCCAGCAGCCAAGGGGGGACAGGTGCTGCGGGAGGACAGTACTTC
CASSQGGTGAAGGQYF
>few|15|TRBJ2-3|TRBV30|TRBD2
TGTGCCTGGACGAGACTAGCGGGGGGTTTAGATACGCAGTATTTT
CAWTRLAGGLDTQYF
>few|16|TRBJ2-7|TRBV14|TRBD1
TGTGCCAGCAGCCCGTACTCCGGGACAGGGACCTACGAGCAGTACTTC
CASSPYSGTGTYEQYF
>many|13|TRBJ1-1|TRBV12-3/TRBV12-4|TRBD1
TGTGCCAACCGGGACAGGGGGCAGGGTGAAGCTTTCTTT
CANRDRGQGEAFF
>few|11|TRBJ2-7|TRBV30|-
TGTGCCTGGGCCCCGGGACTGGAGCAGTACTTC
CAWAPGLEQYF
>-|11|TRBJ2-5|TRBV18|-
TGTGCCAGCTCACCACGGCGGACCCAGTACTTC
CASSPRRTQYF
>-|12|TRBJ1-2|TRBV28|-
TGTGCCGGCAGCGGGGGCTACTATGGCTACACCTTC
CAGSGGYYGYTF
>many|17|TRBJ2-6|TRBV6-4|-
TGTGCCAGCAGTGACTCACCAGGTCACTCTGGGGCCAACGTCCTGACTTTC
CASSDSPGHSGANVLTF
>few|19|TRBJ2-7|TRBV28|TRBD2
TGTGCCAGCAGTTTATACGCTCCTAGCGGGGGGGCAGGGGCCTACGAGCAGTACTTC
CASSLYAPSGGAGAYEQYF
>many|14|TRBJ2-1|TRBV2|TRBD2
TGTGCCAGCAGTGCAGCGGGAACCTACAATGAGCAGTTCTTC
CASSAAGTYNEQFF
>-|15|TRBJ2-1|TRBV5-1|-
TGCGCCAGCAGCGGCGGGGATAGCTCCTACAATGAGCAGTTCTTC
CASSGGDSSYNEQFF
>few|15|TRBJ2-3|TRBV11-2|TRBD2
TGTGCCAGCAGCTTAGTAGCGGGGTACACAGATACGCAGTATTTT
CASSLVAGYTDTQYF
>-|15|TRBJ2-7|TRBV4-3|-
TGCGCCAGCAGCCAAGATCATAGGGGCTCCTGGGAGCAGTACTTC
CASSQDHRGSWEQYF
>many|14|TRBJ2-7|TRBV29-1|TRBD1
TGCAGCGTTGTGGGACAGGCATCCCGCTACGAACAGTACTTC
CSVVGQASRYEQYF
>few|14|TRBJ1-5|TRBV15|-
TGTGCCACCAGCAGCGGGGGGGGAGTTCAGCCCCAGCATTTT
CATSSGGGVQPQHF
>-|13|TRBJ2-5|TRBV29-1|TRBD2
TGCAGCGTTGGCGGGGGGCGGGAAGAGACCCAGTACTTC
CSVGGGREETQYF
>many|10|TRBJ1-2|TRBV20-1|-
TGCAGTGCTCCGGCGGATGGCTACACCTTC
CSAPADGYTF